The 27 T cell receptor beta chains in this list originate from one sample, sequenced in a study of shared clonotypes between healthy human individuals. Libraries were prepared by immunoSEQ multiplex PCR; TCRdb keeps only in-frame clonotypes and omits some of them. Of 950,000 to 1,300,000 clones listed, more than 60% are singletons. Sequenced material: memory CD4+ T cells sorted from blood. The subset is: CD45RA-negative fraction. Receptors were obtained from a man between 18 and 29 years old in good health.

The rearrangement uses TRBV4-1 and TRBJ2-7, with 11 bases aligning to TRBD2. The CDR3 runs to 17 residues. The germline V gene encodes CDR1 MGHRA and CDR2 YSYEKL. The V gene end was trimmed by 2 bases and the J gene end by 4 bases; junction bases not matched to a gene: 10. The CDR3 DNA reads as TGCGCCAGCAGCCAACCTCATAGCGGGAGGGCCCTATACGAGCAGTACTTC. It yields the protein CASSQPHSGRALYEQYF.

Remarks on this clone: The sample contains more than one DNA sequence encoding this CDR3. This sequence joins TRBV7-2 and TRBJ1-1, with TRBD1 identical over 7 bases. V gave up 5 bases and J gave up 0 bases; unmatched junction bases: 3. CDR3 length: 14 amino acids. Per the germline V gene, CDR1 is SGHTA and CDR2 is FQGNSA. The CDR3 region has the DNA TGTGCCAGCAGCCTACAGGGGATGAACACTGAAGCTTTCTTT. It is translated as CASSLQGMNTEAFF.

The V and J genes are TRBV25-1 and TRBJ2-1, with TRBD1 matching 8 bases. This CDR3 contains 15 residues. CDR1 and CDR2 (germline): MGHDK, SYGVNS. With 4 bases clipped from V and 3 bases from J, the junction kept 5 bases outside the gene matches. CDR3 bases: TGTGCCAGCAGTGCCGGACAGGGTTACTACAATGAGCAGTTCTTC. It yields the protein CASSAGQGYYNEQFF.

This clone was detected once. J is TRBJ1-1 and V is TRBV7-2; D remains ambiguous. This CDR3 comprises 14 residues. The V end lost 5 bases, the J end lost 7 bases, and 17 bases lay between the germline ends. The germline V gene has CDR1 SGHTA and CDR2 FQGNSA. The CDR3 nucleotides read TGTGCCAGCAGCGCTCCCGAGGCGAGAGGTGAAGCTTTCTTT. Translating it yields CASSAPEARGEAFF.

This clone appeared a few times. This may arise from a read error, as a much more abundant clone is one base away. This rearrangement joins TRBV5-6 to TRBJ2-7; D remains unclear. Germline V lookup: CDR1 SGHDT, CDR2 YYEEEE. The CDR3 length is 11 residues. Trimming took 0 bases from V and 3 from J, leaving 1 base between them. CDR3 amino acids: CASSLDYEQYF. The CDR3 region has the DNA TGTGCCAGCAGCTTGGACTACGAGCAGTACTTC.

CDR3 nucleotide sequence: TGTGCCAGCAGTTCATGGCAAGGCAGGGACGAAGGGGCTTTCTTT. Its translation is CASSSWQGRDEGAFF. This chain links TRBV28 with TRBJ1-1; D is possibly TRBD1 (5 bases). The germline V gene has CDR1 MDHEN and CDR2 SYDVKM. The CDR3 spans 15 residues. With 4 bases removed from V and 11 bases from J, the gap between germline ends came to 23 bases.

This chain uses TRBV2 with TRBJ1-5; 7 bases fit TRBD1. Germline CDR1 reads SNHLY; CDR2 reads FYNNEI. The CDR3 spans 15 residues. With 5 bases clipped from V and 0 bases from J, the junction kept 4 bases outside the gene matches. The CDR3 DNA is TGTGCCAGCAGTCCCGACAGGGTTAGCAATCAGCCCCAGCATTTT. As protein: CASSPDRVSNQPQHF.

The rearrangement joins TRBV18 to TRBJ1-4; perhaps TRBD1 as D (5 bases). This CDR3 spans 12 amino acids. V lost 3 bases and J 12 bases, leaving 11 bases between the germline ends. Germline V CDR1 and CDR2: KGHSH, LQKENI. The CDR3 region is CASSPGGAELFF. The CDR3, as DNA: TGTGCCAGCTCACCTGGAGGGGCGGAACTGTTTTTT.

J is TRBJ2-1 and V is TRBV4-3; the D is unclear. Trimming stripped 0 bases from V and 8 bases from J, with 14 bases between. CDR3 size: 15 residues. The V gene's germline CDR1 is LGHNA and CDR2 YSLEER. The CDR3 DNA reads TGCGCCAGCAGCCAAGATCCACGGGCGAGCGATGAGCAGTTCTTC. Amino acids: CASSQDPRASDEQFF.

The table lists this clone with a few counts. The rearrangement joins TRBV28 to TRBJ1-2, with 7 bases matching TRBD1. The length of the CDR3 is 16 residues. Looked up from germline, CDR1 is MDHEN and CDR2 is SYDVKM. V gave up 2 bases and J gave up 1 base; unmatched junction bases: 7. The CDR3 reads CASSLAGTAFNYGYTF. The CDR3, as DNA: TGTGCCAGCAGTTTAGCTGGGACAGCTTTTAACTATGGCTACACCTTC.

V is TRBV5-4 and J is TRBJ2-7; TRBD1 is a possible D gene (5 bases). Per the germline V gene, CDR1 is SGHNT and CDR2 is YYREEE (reference sequence). The length of the CDR3 is 13 residues. The V gene lost 5 bases and the J gene lost 3 bases, with 12 bases spanning the gap. The CDR3 nucleotides read TGTGCCAGCAGTTCCCGGACAAACTACGAGCAGTACTTC. This gives the protein CASSSRTNYEQYF. The full variable domain, with the rest looked up from reference TRBV5-4 and TRBJ2-7, is ETGVTQSPTHLIKTRGQQVTLRCSSQSGHNTVSWYQQALGQGPQFIFQYYREEENGRGNFPPRFSGLQFPNYSSELNVNALELDDSALYLCASSSRTNYEQYFGPGTRLTVT.

The CDR3 region is CAIRAPGTYGYTF. In nucleotides, the CDR3 is TGTGCCATCAGGGCCCCCGGGACCTATGGCTACACCTTC. This chain connects TRBV10-3 to TRBJ1-2, with D possibly being TRBD1 (5 bases). Between the trimmed V and J ends, which lost 6 bases and 4 bases, there was a span of 12 bases. Germline CDR1 and CDR2: ENHRY and SYGVKD. The CDR3 sequence is 13 residues long.

The chain recombines TRBV11-3 with TRBJ2-3, with a tentative D call TRBD2 (5 bases). Per germline, CDR1 SGHNT and CDR2 YENEEA. V lost 5 bases, J lost 6 bases, and 9 bases lay in between. The CDR3 is 12 residues long. The CDR3 sequence: CASSRAEDTQYF. CDR3 nucleotides: TGTGCCAGCAGCAGAGCGGAGGATACGCAGTATTTT.

For the CDR3, the DNA is TGTGCCAGCAGCAACGCAGGGGCTCCCTACGAGCAGTACTTC. This codes for CASSNAGAPYEQYF. The chain employs TRBV27 and TRBJ2-7, with D possibly matching TRBD1 (6 bases). This CDR3 is built from 14 residues. The V and J ends lost 6 bases and 2 bases respectively, with 14 bases between them. Germline V gives CDR1 MNHEY, CDR2 SMNVEV (reference sequence).

V usage is TRBV10-3 and J usage is TRBJ1-1, with D unresolved. V dropped 7 bases and J dropped 7 bases, with 19 bases sitting between them. CDR3 size: 14 residues. Germline CDR1 is ENHRY and CDR2 is SYGVKD. In DNA form, the CDR3 reads TGTGCCATCAAGACCCGGGTCGGGTCAGGTGAAGCTTTCTTT. Its translation is CAIKTRVGSGEAFF.

This clone was counted between two and nine times. The chain carries TRBV6-1 and TRBJ2-7; TRBD2 is a possible D gene (5 bases). Germline V gene lookup returns CDR1 MNHNS and CDR2 SASEGT. V lost 6 bases to trimming and J lost 2 bases, with 14 bases between them. CDR3 length: 14 amino acids. DNA of the CDR3: TGTGCCAGCAGCGGAGGCCAGTTCACCTACGAGCAGTACTTC. Its protein is CASSGGQFTYEQYF.

The J gene is TRBJ2-1, the V gene TRBV4-2, with TRBD2 as a possible D gene (6 bases). The CDR3 runs to 14 residues. V gave up 3 bases and J gave up 7 bases, with 13 bases separating them. CDR1 is LGHNA, CDR2 YNFKEQ, per germline. CDR3 nucleotides: TGTGCCAGCAGCCACGGGGACTTAGGTAATGAGCAGTTCTTC. Protein: CASSHGDLGNEQFF.

V usage is TRBV5-4 and J usage is TRBJ1-2; D uncertain. The CDR3 consists of 14 residues. Trimming took 2 bases from V and 0 from J, leaving 8 bases between them. The V gene's germline CDR1 is SGHNT and CDR2 YYREEE (reference sequence). CDR3 amino acids: CASSFPGPNYGYTF. CDR3 DNA sequence: TGTGCCAGCAGCTTTCCGGGTCCTAACTATGGCTACACCTTC.

The chain joins TRBV14 to TRBJ2-2; 9 bases fit TRBD2. The germline CDR1 and CDR2 sequences are SGHDN and FVKESK. The CDR3 consists of 16 residues. Trimming took 1 base from V and 5 from J; bases not matched to a gene: 5. The CDR3 region is CASSQGGLAGTGELFF. DNA of the CDR3: TGTGCCAGCAGCCAAGGAGGCCTAGCGGGGACCGGGGAGCTGTTTTTT.

This clone was observed a handful of times. V is TRBV7-3 and J is TRBJ1-3; D not certain. The CDR3 spans 16 residues. V dropped 2 bases and J dropped 5 bases, with 16 bases sitting between them. Germline CDR1 reads SGHTA; CDR2 reads FQGTGA. CDR3: CASSLFVSVRRNTIYF. The CDR3 DNA reads as TGTGCCAGCAGCTTATTCGTTAGTGTGAGGAGAAACACCATATATTTT.

The chain links TRBV15 to TRBJ1-3; D is undetermined. Germline values: CDR1 LNHNV, CDR2 YYDKDF (reference sequence). The CDR3 runs 14 residues. V shed 5 bases and J shed 0 bases, with 8 bases lying between them. The CDR3 coding sequence is TGTGCCACCAGCCTGGGAGACTCTGGAAACACCATATATTTT. Translation: CATSLGDSGNTIYF.

V usage is TRBV7-6 and J usage is TRBJ2-7; TRBD1 or TRBD2 may be the D gene (5 bases each). V was trimmed by 5 bases and J by 4 bases, leaving 9 bases between them. Germline lookup yields CDR1 SGHVS and CDR2 FNYEAQ. CDR3 length equals 12 residues. CDR3 in amino acids: CASSRGLYEQYF. The CDR3 coding sequence is TGTGCCAGCAGCCGGGGCCTTTACGAGCAGTACTTC. The full variable domain, rest sourced from reference TRBV7-6 and TRBJ2-7, is GAGVSQSPRYKVTKRGQDVALRCDPISGHVSLYWYRQALGQGPEFLTYFNYEAQQDKSGLPNDRFSAERPEGSISTLTIQRTEQRDSAMYRCASSRGLYEQYFGPGTRLTVT.

The V gene is TRBV7-8, the J gene TRBJ1-5, with D perhaps TRBD1 (5 bases). With 1 base removed from V and 4 bases from J, the gap between germline ends came to 17 bases. The CDR3 totals 17 residues. CDR1 SGHVS and CDR2 FQNEAQ come from the germline V gene. The CDR3 sequence: CASSLVAGREGNQPQHF. The DNA of the CDR3 is TGTGCCAGCAGCTTAGTAGCCGGCAGGGAAGGAAATCAGCCCCAGCATTTT.

The chain is built from TRBV18 and TRBJ1-3; D uncertain. This CDR3 has 15 amino acids. Trimming shortened V by 3 bases and J by 2 bases, and 11 bases separated the two germline ends. Germline-derived CDR1 and CDR2 are KGHSH and LQKENI. CDR3 sequence: CASSPAVGAGNTIYF. The CDR3 nucleotides are TGTGCCAGCTCACCCGCGGTCGGAGCTGGAAACACCATATATTTT. The complete variable domain, with remaining parts taken from reference TRBV18 and TRBJ1-3, reads NAGVMQNPRHLVRRRGQEARLRCSPMKGHSHVYWYRQLPEEGLKFMVYLQKENIIDESGMPKERFSAEFPKEGPSILRIQQVVRGDSAAYFCASSPAVGAGNTIYFGEGSWLTVV.

V and J are TRBV4-1 and TRBJ2-5, with 7 bases identical to TRBD1. V trimming: 6 bases; J trimming: 2 bases; junction bases outside the gene matches: 9. Germline loops: CDR1 MGHRA, CDR2 YSYEKL. The CDR3 spans 15 residues. Written as DNA, the CDR3 is TGCGCCAGCAGTGCAACAGGGACAGTACAAGAGACCCAGTACTTC. It is translated as CASSATGTVQETQYF.

The V call is TRBV7-9, the J call TRBJ1-2, with D possibly TRBD1 on 5 matching bases. CDR1 and CDR2 (germline): SEHNR, FQNEAQ (reference sequence). V shed 4 bases and J shed 6 bases, with 12 bases lying between them. The CDR3 is made up of 13 amino acids. The CDR3 DNA sequence: TGTGCCAGCAGCTCGTTAGGGGCCGATGGCTACACCTTC. This encodes CASSSLGADGYTF. Full variable domain (missing parts from reference TRBV7-9 and TRBJ1-2): DTGVSQNPRHKITKRGQNVTFRCDPISEHNRLYWYRQTLGQGPEFLTYFQNEAQLEKSRLLSDRFSAERPKGSFSTLEIQRTEQGDSAMYLCASSSLGADGYTFGSGTRLTVV.

To note about this clone: A much larger clone lies a single base off, so this may be a read error. The DNA of the CDR3 is TGTGCCAGCAGTCCCTACGAGCAGTACTTC. Protein sequence: CASSPYEQYF. The chain uses TRBV6-1 and TRBJ2-7; D not resolved. The CDR3 loop spans 10 amino acids. Germline loops: CDR1 MNHNS, CDR2 SASEGT. The germline V and J ends were trimmed by 5 bases and 2 bases, with 1 base remaining between them.